The 9 T cell receptor beta chains presented below share a single source sample, sequenced in a study of T cells in Graves' hyperthyroidism and ophthalmopathy. Amplified TCR beta CDR3 regions came from RNA transcripts. Researchers ran a first-round RT-PCR on the TCR CDR3 using the HTBI primer set. TCRdb re-derived calls from the multiplex PCR reads in MiXCR, one entry per CDR3 protein. Of approximately 700,000 distinct CDR3 sequences detected, 16% appear once; the ten largest clones hold approximately 8.4%. The sample taken for sequencing was blood. The origin of the receptors is a man aged 18 to 30 with Graves' hyperthyroidism.

The chain carries TRBV4-3 and TRBJ2-1, with TRBD2 as a possible D gene (6 bases). Germline V lookup: CDR1 LGHNA, CDR2 YSLEER. The CDR3 is 17 residues long. Trimming pared 0 bases from V and 12 bases from J, leaving 24 bases between. This CDR3 reads CASSQDRRIGGPASQFF. The CDR3 region has the DNA TGCGCCAGCAGCCAAGACCGTCGGATTGGAGGGCCCGCGTCGCAGTTCTTC.

In this sample, this clonotype turned up many times. The chain links TRBV30 to TRBJ2-3, with D unresolved. V was clipped by 1 base and J by 4 bases, with 6 bases between them. CDR1 is GTSNPN, CDR2 SVGIG, per germline (reference sequence). CDR3 size: 12 residues. This CDR3 is CAWSAQPDTQYF. DNA of the CDR3: TGTGCCTGGAGTGCTCAGCCAGATACGCAGTATTTT.

This clonotype was observed a handful of times. This rearrangement joins TRBV11-2 to TRBJ2-3; 9 nucleotides agree with TRBD2. V dropped 4 bases and J dropped 6; count of bases not matched to a gene: 8. Germline V gene lookup returns CDR1 SGHAT and CDR2 FQNNGV. The CDR3 spans 15 residues. This CDR3 reads CASSSLRRGGDTQYF. In DNA, the CDR3 is TGTGCCAGCAGCTCTCTGAGGCGGGGGGGGGATACGCAGTATTTT.

This clonotype was seen more than once but under ten times. The chain is built from TRBV5-5 and TRBJ1-2, with 9 bases matching TRBD1. With V trimmed by 4 bases and J by 5 bases, 9 bases remained unmatched. The CDR3 is made up of 15 amino acids. The germline CDR1 and CDR2 sequences are SGHKS and YYEKEE (reference sequence). The CDR3 DNA sequence: TGTGCCAGCAGCGTGGGAGACAGGGGGGGTTATGGCTACACCTTC. Its translation: CASSVGDRGGYGYTF.

The chain links TRBV5-1 to TRBJ2-3, with 7 bases fitting TRBD1. There are 15 residues in the CDR3. Germline CDR1 reads SGHRS; CDR2 reads YFSETQ. The trim removed 0 bases at V and 6 bases at J, leaving 7 bases unmatched. This chain's CDR3 is CASSLEGTDWDTQYF. The CDR3 DNA reads TGCGCCAGCAGCTTGGAGGGGACAGATTGGGATACGCAGTATTTT. The full variable domain, with the rest looked up from reference TRBV5-1 and TRBJ2-3, is KAGVTQTPRYLIKTRGQQVTLSCSPISGHRSVSWYQQTPGQGLQFLFEYFSETQRNKGNFPGRFSGRQFSNSRSEMNVSTLELGDSALYLCASSLEGTDWDTQYFGPGTRLTVL.

This clonotype was picked up many times. The chain combines TRBV11-3 with TRBJ2-7; the match to TRBD1 covers 8 bases. Germline loops: CDR1 SGHNT, CDR2 YENEEA. The J segment lost 3 bases and the V segment lost 5 bases, leaving 15 bases of the junction unmatched. The CDR3 spans 17 residues. CDR3: CASSQDRAGSLGYEQYF. For the CDR3, the DNA is TGTGCCAGCAGCCAGGACAGGGCTGGTAGTTTGGGCTACGAGCAGTACTTC.

This clonotype has more than one count but fewer than ten. The gene calls are TRBV20-1 and TRBJ1-1; D possibly corresponds to TRBD1 (5 bases). The CDR3 consists of 12 residues. CDR1 and CDR2 (germline): DFQATT, SNEGSKA (reference sequence). With 0 bases removed from V and 6 bases from J, the gap between germline ends came to 8 bases. This chain's CDR3 is CSARDPGPEAFF. The CDR3 region has the DNA TGCAGTGCTAGAGATCCGGGACCTGAAGCTTTCTTT.

This clonotype has a handful of counts. The chain employs TRBV27 and TRBJ2-5, with 8 bases identical to TRBD1. The germline CDR1 and CDR2 sequences are MNHEY and SMNVEV (reference sequence). V was pared by 3 bases and J by 7 bases, with 7 bases of the junction left unmatched. The CDR3 has 14 amino acids. CDR3: CASSFLTGATTQYF. Written as DNA, the CDR3 is TGTGCCAGCAGTTTCCTGACAGGGGCGACGACCCAGTACTTC.

V gene TRBV12-3 or TRBV12-4 combines with J gene TRBJ1-2; D is unresolved. V was cut by 6 bases and J by 5 bases, with 16 bases left in between. This CDR3 has 14 residues. CDR3 protein: CASSPGLLGYGYTF. The CDR3 coding sequence is TGTGCCAGCAGCCCAGGACTTCTCGGATATGGCTACACCTTC.